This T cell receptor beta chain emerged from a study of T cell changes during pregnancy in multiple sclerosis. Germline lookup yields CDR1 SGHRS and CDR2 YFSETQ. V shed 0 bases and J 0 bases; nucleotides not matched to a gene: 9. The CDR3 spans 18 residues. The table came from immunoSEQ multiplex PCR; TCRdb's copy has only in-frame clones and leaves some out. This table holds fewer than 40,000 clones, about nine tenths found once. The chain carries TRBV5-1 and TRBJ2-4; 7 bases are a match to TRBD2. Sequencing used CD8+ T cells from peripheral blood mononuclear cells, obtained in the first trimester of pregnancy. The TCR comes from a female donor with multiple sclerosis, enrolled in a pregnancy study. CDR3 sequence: CASSLAVGGVEAKNIQYF. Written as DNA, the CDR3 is TGCGCCAGCAGCTTGGCCGTTGGGGGGGTCGAAGCCAAAAACATTCAGTACTTC.